This T cell receptor beta chain came from a study of shared clonotypes between healthy human individuals. TCRdb's copy holds only in-frame clones and misses some; the assay was immunoSEQ multiplex PCR. The sample lists 550,000 to 850,000 clones, 72% seen once, with around 1.7% in the top ten. This CDR3 is built from 15 residues. Germline loops: CDR1 SNHLY, CDR2 FYNNEI. V dropped 2 bases and J dropped 4 bases, with 12 bases sitting between them. The sample was memory CD4+ T cells sorted from blood. As to subset: CD45RA-negative fraction. This sequence originates from a woman between 25 and 40 years old in good health. The chain carries TRBV2 and TRBJ1-3; unclear D gene. CDR3 DNA: TGTGCCAGCAGTGAACAACCCTCTCGGGGAAACACCATATATTTT. Translation: CASSEQPSRGNTIYF.